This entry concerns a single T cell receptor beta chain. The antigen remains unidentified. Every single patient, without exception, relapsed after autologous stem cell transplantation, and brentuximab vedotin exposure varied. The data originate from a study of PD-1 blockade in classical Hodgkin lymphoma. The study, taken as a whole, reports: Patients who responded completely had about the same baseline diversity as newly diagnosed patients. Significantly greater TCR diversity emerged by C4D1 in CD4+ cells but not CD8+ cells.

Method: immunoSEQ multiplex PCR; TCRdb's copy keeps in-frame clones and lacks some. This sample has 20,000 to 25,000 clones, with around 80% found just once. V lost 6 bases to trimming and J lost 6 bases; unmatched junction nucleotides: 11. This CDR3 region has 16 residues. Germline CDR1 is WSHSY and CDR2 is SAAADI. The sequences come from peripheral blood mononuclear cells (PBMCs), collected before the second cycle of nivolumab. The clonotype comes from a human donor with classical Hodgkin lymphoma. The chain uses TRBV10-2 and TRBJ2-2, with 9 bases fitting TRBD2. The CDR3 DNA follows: TGCGCCAGCAGAGAAGCGGGGGGCCCCGGGGCCGGGGAGCTGTTTTTT. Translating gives CASREAGGPGAGELFF.